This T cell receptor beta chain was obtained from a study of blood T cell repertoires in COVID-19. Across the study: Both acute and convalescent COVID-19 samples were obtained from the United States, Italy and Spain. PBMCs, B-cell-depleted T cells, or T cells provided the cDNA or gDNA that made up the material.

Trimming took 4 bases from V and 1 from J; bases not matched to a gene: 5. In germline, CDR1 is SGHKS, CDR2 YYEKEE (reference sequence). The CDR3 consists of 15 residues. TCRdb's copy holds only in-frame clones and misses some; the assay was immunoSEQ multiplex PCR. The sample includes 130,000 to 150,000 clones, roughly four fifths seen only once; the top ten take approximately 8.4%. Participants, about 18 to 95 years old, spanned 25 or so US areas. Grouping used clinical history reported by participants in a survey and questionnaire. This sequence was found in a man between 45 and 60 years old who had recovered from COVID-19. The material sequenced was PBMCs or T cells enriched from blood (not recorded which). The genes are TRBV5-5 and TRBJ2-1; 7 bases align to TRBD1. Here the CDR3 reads CASSGTGESYNEQFF. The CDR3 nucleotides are TGTGCCAGCAGCGGAACAGGGGAGTCCTACAATGAGCAGTTCTTC.